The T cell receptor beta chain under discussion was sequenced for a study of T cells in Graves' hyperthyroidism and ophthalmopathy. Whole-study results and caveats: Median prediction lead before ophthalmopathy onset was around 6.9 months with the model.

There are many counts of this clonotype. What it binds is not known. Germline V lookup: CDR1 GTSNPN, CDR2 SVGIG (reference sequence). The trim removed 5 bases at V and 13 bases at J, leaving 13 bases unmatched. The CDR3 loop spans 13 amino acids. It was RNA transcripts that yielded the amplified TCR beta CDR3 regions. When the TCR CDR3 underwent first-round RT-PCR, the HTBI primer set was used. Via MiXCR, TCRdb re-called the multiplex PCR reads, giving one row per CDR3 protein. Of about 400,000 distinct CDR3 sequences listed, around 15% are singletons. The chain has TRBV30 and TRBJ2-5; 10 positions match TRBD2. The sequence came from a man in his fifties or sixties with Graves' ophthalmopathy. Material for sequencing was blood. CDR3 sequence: CAWSSGLAPYPYF. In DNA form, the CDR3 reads TGTGCCTGGTCCTCGGGACTAGCGCCCTACCCGTACTTC. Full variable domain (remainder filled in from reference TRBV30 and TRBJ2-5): SQTIHQWPATLVQPVGSPLSLECTVEGTSNPNLYWYRQAAGRGLQLLFYSVGIGQISSEVPQNLSASRPQDRQFILSSKKLLLSDSGFYLCAWSSGLAPYPYFGPGTRLLVL.